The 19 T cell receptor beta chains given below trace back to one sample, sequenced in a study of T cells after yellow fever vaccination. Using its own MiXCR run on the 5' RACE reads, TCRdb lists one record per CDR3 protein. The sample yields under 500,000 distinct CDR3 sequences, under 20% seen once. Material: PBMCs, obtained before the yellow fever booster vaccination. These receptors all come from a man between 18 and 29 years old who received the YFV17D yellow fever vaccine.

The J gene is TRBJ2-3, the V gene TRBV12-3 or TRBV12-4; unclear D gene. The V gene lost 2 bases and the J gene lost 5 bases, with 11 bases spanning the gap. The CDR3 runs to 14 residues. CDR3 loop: CASSLWAAGDTQYF. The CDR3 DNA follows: TGTGCCAGCAGTTTATGGGCAGCCGGAGATACGCAGTATTTT.

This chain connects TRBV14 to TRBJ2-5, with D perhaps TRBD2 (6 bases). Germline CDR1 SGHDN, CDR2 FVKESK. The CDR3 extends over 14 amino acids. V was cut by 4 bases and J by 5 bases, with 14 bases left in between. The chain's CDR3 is CASSRDFRGETQYF. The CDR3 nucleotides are TGTGCCAGCAGCCGGGATTTTCGGGGGGAGACCCAGTACTTC.

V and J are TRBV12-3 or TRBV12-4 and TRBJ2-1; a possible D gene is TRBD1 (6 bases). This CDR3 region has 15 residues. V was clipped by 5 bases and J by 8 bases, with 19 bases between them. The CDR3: CASSVIPGHSYEQFF. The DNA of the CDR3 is TGTGCCAGCAGTGTGATACCGGGACACTCCTATGAGCAGTTCTTC.

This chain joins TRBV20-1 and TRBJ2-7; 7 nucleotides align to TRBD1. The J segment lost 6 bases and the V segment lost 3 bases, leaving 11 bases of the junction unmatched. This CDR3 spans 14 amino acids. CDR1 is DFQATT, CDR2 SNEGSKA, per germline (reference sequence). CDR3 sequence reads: CSARVPTGNGEQYF. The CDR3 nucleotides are TGCAGTGCTAGGGTCCCGACAGGGAACGGCGAGCAGTACTTC.

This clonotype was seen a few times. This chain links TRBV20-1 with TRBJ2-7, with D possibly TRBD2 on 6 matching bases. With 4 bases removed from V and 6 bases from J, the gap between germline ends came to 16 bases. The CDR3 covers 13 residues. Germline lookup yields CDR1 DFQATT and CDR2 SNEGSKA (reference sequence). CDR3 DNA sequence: TGCAGTGCTACGCCCGGCGGGGCGGGCGAGCAGTACGTC. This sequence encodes CSATPGGAGEQYV.

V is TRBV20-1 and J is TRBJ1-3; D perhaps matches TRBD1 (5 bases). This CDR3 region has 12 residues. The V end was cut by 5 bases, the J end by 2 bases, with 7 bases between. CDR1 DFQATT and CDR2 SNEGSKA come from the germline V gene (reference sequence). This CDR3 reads CSAPRAGNTIYF. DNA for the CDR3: TGCAGTGCTCCCAGGGCTGGAAACACCATATATTTT.

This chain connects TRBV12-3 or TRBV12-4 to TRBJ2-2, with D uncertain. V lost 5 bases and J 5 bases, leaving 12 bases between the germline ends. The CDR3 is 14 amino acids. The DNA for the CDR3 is TGTGCCAGCAGTACTCCCCTGGGGACCGGGGAGCTGTTTTTT. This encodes CASSTPLGTGELFF.

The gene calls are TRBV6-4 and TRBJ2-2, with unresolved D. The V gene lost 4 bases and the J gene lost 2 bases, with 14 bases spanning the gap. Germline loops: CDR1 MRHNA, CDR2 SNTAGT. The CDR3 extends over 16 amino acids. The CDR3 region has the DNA TGTGCCAGCAGTGCCCGAGAGTGGCAAAACACCGGGGAGCTGTTTTTT. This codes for CASSAREWQNTGELFF.

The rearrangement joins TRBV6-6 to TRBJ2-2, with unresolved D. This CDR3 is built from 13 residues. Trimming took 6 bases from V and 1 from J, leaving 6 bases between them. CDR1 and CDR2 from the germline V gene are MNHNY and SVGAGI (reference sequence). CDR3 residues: CASRERNTGELFF. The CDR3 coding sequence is TGTGCCAGCAGAGAGCGGAACACCGGGGAGCTGTTTTTT.

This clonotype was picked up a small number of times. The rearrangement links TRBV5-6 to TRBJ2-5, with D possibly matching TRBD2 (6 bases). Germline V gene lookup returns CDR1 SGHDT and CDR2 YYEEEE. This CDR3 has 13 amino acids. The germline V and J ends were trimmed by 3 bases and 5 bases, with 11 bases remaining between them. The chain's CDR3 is CASSSGLAETQYF. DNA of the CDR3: TGTGCCAGCAGCTCGGGACTGGCTGAGACCCAGTACTTC.

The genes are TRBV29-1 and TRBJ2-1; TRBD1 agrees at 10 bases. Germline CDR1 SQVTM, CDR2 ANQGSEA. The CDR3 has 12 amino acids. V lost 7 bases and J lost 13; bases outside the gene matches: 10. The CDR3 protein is CSGTGGAKGQFF. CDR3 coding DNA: TGCAGCGGGACAGGGGGAGCGAAAGGTCAGTTCTTC.

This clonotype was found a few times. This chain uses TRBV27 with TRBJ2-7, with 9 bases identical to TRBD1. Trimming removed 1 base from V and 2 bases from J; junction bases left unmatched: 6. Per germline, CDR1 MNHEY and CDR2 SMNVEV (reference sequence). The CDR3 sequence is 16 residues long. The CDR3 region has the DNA TGTGCCAGCAGTTTATACGGGACAGGGATTCCCTACGAGCAGTACTTC. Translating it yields CASSLYGTGIPYEQYF.

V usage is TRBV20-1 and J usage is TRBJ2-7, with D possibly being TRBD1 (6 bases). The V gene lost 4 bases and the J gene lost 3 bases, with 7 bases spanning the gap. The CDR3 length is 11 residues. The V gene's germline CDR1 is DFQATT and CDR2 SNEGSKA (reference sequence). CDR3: CSAIGGYEQYF. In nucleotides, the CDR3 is TGCAGTGCTATAGGGGGCTACGAGCAGTACTTC.

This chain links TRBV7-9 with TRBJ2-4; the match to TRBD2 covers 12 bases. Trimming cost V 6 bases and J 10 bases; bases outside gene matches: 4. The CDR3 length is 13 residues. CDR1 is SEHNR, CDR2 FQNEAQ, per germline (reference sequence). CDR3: CASRGLAGYIQYF. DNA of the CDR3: TGTGCCAGCAGAGGACTAGCGGGATATATTCAGTACTTC.

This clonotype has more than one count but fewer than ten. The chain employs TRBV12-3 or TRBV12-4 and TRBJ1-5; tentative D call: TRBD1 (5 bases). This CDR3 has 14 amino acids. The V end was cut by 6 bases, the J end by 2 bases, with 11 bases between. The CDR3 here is CASRLDTGNQPQHF. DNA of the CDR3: TGTGCCAGCAGGCTGGACACCGGCAATCAGCCCCAGCATTTT.

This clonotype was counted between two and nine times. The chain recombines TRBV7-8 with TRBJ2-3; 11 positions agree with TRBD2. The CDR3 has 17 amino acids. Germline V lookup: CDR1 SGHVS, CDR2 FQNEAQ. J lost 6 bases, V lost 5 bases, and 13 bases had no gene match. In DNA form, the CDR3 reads TGTGCCAGCAGCCCCCGACTAGCGGGGCTCCGCGGCGATACGCAGTATTTT. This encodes CASSPRLAGLRGDTQYF.

The CDR3 here is CASSWDSEGKLFF. The DNA of the CDR3 is TGTGCCAGCAGCTGGGATTCGGAGGGAAAACTGTTTTTT. This sequence joins TRBV7-9 and TRBJ1-4; unclear D gene. Trimming removed 4 bases at V and 10 bases at J, with 13 bases between. CDR1 SEHNR and CDR2 FQNEAQ come from the germline V gene (reference sequence). The CDR3 has 13 amino acids.

The CDR3 DNA is TGCAGTGCTAGCGCCGGAGGAGGGGATCCTATGATCACAGATACGCAGTATTTT. It encodes CSASAGGGDPMITDTQYF. The chain is built from TRBV20-1 and TRBJ2-3, with a possible D match to TRBD2 (6 bases). The CDR3 runs 18 residues. The V and J ends lost 3 bases and 2 bases respectively, with 24 bases between them. The germline V gene has CDR1 DFQATT and CDR2 SNEGSKA (reference sequence).

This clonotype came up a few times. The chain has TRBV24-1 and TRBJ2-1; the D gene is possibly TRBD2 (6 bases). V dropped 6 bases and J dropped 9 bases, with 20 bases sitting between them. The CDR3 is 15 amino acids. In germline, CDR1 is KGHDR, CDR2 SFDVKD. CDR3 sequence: CATSPGGVMIVEQFF. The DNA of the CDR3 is TGTGCCACCAGTCCAGGCGGGGTTATGATAGTTGAGCAGTTCTTC.